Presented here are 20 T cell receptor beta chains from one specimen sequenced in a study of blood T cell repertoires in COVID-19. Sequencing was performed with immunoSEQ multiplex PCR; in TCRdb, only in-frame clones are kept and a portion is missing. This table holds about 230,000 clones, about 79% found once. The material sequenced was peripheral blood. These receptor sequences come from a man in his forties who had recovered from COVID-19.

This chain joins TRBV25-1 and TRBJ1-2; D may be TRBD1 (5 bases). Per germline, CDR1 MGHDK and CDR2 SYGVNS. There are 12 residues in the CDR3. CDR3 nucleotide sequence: TGTGCTGTCGGGGGAGATAACTATGGCTACACCTTC. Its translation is CAVGGDNYGYTF.

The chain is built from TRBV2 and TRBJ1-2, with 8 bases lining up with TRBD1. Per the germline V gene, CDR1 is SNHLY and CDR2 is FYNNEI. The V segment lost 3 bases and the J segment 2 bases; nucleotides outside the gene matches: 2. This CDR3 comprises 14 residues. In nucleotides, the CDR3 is TGTGCCAGCAGTGAGAGGGACAGGAACTATGGCTACACCTTC. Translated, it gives CASSERDRNYGYTF.

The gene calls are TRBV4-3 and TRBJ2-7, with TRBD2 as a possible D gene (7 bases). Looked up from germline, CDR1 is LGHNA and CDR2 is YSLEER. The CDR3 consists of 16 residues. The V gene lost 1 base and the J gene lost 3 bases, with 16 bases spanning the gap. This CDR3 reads CASSQGVGGGGYEQYF. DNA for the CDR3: TGCGCCAGCAGCCAAGGGGTCGGAGGGGGGGGCTACGAGCAGTACTTC.

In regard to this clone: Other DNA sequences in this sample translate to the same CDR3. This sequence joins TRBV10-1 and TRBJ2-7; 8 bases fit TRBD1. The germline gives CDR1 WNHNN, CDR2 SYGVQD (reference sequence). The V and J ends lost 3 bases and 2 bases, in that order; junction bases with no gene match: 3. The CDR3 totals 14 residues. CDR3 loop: CASSDPGQAYEQYF. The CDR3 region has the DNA TGCGCCAGCAGTGACCCGGGACAGGCCTACGAGCAGTACTTC.

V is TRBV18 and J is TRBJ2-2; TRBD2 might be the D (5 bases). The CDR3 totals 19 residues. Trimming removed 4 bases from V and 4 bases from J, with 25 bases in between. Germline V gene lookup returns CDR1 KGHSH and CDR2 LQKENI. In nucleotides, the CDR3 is TGTGCCAGCTCACGCAACTCACTATTACAGATGAGGGCCACCGGGGAGCTGTTTTTT. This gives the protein CASSRNSLLQMRATGELFF.

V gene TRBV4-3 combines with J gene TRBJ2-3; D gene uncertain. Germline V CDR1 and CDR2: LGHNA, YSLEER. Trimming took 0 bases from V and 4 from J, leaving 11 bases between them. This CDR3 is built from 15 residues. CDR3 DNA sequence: TGCGCCAGCAGCCAAGATGCCCTAGTCCCAGATACGCAGTATTTT. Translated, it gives CASSQDALVPDTQYF.

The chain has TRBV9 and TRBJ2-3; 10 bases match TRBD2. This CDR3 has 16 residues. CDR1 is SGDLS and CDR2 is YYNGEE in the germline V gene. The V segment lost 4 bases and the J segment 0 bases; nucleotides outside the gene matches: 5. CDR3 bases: TGTGCCAGCAGCCCCGGACTAGCGGTTAGCACAGATACGCAGTATTTT. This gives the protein CASSPGLAVSTDTQYF. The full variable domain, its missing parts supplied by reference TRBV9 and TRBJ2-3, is DSGVTQTPKHLITATGQRVTLRCSPRSGDLSVYWYQQSLDQGLQFLIQYYNGEERAKGNILERFSAQQFPDLHSELNLSSLELGDSALYFCASSPGLAVSTDTQYFGPGTRLTVL.

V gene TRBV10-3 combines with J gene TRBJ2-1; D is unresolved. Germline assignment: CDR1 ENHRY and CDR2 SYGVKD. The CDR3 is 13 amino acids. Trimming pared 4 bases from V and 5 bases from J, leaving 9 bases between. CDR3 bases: TGTGCCATCAGTGGGAACCGGGACAATGAGCAGTTCTTC. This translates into CAISGNRDNEQFF.

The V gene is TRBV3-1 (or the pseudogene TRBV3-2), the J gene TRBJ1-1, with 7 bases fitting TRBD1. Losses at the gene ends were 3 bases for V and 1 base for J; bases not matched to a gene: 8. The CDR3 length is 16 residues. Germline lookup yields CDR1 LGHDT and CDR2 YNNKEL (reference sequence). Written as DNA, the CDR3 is TGTGCCAGCAGCCAGTTGATGACAGGGAGGAACACTGAAGCTTTCTTT. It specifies CASSQLMTGRNTEAFF.

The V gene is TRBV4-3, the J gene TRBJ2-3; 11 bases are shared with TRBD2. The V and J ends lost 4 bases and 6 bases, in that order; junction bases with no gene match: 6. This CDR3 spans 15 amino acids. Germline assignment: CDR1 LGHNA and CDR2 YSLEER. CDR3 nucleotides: TGCGCCAGCAGCCGAGACCTAGCGGGAGGTGATACGCAGTATTTT. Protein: CASSRDLAGGDTQYF.

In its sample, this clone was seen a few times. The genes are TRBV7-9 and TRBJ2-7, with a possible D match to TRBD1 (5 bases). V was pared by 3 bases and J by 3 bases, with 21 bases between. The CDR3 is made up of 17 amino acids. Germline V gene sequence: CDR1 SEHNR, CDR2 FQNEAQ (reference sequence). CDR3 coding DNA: TGTGCCAGCAGCTTCCCGATCCCCGCGACAGAAAACTACGAGCAGTACTTC. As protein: CASSFPIPATENYEQYF.

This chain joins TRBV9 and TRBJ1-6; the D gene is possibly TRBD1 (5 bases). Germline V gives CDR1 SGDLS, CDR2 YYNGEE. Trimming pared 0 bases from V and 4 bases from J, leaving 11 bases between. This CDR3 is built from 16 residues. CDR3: CASSVGQGLYNSPLHF. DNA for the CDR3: TGTGCCAGCAGCGTAGGTCAGGGCCTGTATAATTCACCCCTCCACTTT.

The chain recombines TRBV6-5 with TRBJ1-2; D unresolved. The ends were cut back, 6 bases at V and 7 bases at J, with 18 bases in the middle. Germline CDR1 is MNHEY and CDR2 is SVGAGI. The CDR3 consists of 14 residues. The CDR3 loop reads CASSQQGRDGGYTF. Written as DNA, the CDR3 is TGTGCCAGCAGCCAACAAGGGCGGGATGGTGGCTACACCTTC.

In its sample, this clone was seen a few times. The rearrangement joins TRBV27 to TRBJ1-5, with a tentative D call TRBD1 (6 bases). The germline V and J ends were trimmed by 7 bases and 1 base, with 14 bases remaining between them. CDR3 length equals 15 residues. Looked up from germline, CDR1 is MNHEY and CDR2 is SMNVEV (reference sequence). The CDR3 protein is CASKELRGSNQPQHF. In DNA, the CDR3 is TGTGCCAGCAAAGAGCTCAGGGGCAGCAATCAGCCCCAGCATTTT.

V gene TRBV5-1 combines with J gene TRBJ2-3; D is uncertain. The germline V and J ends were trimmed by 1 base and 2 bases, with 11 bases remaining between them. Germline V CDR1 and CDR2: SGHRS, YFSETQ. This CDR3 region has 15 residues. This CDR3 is CASSLFPENTDTQYF. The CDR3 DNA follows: TGCGCCAGCAGCTTGTTTCCGGAGAACACAGATACGCAGTATTTT.

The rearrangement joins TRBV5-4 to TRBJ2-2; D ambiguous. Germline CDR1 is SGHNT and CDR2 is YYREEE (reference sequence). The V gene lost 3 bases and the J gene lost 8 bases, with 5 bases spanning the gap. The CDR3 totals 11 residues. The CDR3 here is CASSSQGELFF. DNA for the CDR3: TGTGCCAGCAGCTCGCAGGGGGAGCTGTTTTTT.

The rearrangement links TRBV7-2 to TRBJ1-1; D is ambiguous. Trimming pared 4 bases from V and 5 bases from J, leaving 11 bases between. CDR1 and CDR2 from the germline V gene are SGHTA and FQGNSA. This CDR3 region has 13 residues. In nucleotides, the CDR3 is TGTGCCAGCAGCTCATATGCGGTTACTGAAGCTTTCTTT. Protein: CASSSYAVTEAFF.

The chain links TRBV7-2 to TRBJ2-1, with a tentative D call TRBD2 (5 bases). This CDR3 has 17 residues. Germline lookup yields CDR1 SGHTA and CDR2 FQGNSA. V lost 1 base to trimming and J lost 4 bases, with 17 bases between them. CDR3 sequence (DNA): TGTGCCAGCAGCTTAGTTTATCGGGGAGTCGATTACAATGAGCAGTTCTTC. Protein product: CASSLVYRGVDYNEQFF.

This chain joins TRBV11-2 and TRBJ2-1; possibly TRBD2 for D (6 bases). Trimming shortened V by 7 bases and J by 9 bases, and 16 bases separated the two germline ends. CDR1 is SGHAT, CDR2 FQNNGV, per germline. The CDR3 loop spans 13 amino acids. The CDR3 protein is CASNAGLVGEQFF. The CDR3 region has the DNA TGTGCCAGCAACGCGGGGTTGGTTGGTGAGCAGTTCTTC.

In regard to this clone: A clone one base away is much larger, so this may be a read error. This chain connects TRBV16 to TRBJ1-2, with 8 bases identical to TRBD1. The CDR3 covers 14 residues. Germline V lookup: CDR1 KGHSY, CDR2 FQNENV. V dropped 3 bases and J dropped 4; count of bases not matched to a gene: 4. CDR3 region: CASSQGTGPYGYTF. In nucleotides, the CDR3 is TGTGCCAGCAGCCAGGGGACAGGACCCTATGGCTACACCTTC.